The sequence of this T cell receptor (beta chain) was determined in a study of OX40 agonist ivuxolimab in advanced cancers. At the level of the study: The dose-escalation cohort was around 83% male, with a mean age of around 60 years, ranging roughly 20 to 90.

CDR1 SEHNR and CDR2 FQNEAQ come from the germline V gene (reference sequence). V shed 2 bases, J shed 5 bases, and the junction held 6 bases outside the gene matches. The CDR3 extends over 17 amino acids. Sequencing was performed with immunoSEQ multiplex PCR; in TCRdb, only in-frame clones are kept and a portion is missing. In the table there are fewer than 45,000 clones, roughly 80% of which are singletons. The chain uses TRBV7-9 and TRBJ2-3; TRBD2 matches at 14 bases. The TCR comes from an adult with an advanced solid tumor such as melanoma, head and neck, liver or kidney cancer. The material sequenced was CD4+ or CD8+ T cells sorted from blood, taken in a trial of the OX40 agonist ivuxolimab. The CDR3 region has the DNA TGTGCCAGCAGCTTACTCCCTGGACTAGCGGGAGGAGATACGCAGTATTTT. Encoded protein: CASSLLPGLAGGDTQYF.